The T cell receptor (beta chain) described here comes from a study of vaccination and CD4 T cells after COVID-19. Remarks on this clonotype: What it recognizes is unknown.

The Oncomine TCR Beta short-read assay was what sequenced the DNA obtained from cultured CD4+ T cells. Each CDR3 protein gets one entry after TCRdb re-called the PCR reads with MiXCR. Among more than 12,000 distinct CDR3 sequences, about three fifths were seen once, and the ten largest hold about 15%. Treatment here: approximately nine-day PBMC culture with coronavirus spike peptide pools or control peptides (ViraFEST assay). Trimming stripped 2 bases from V and 5 bases from J, with 12 bases between. The germline V gene has CDR1 MGHRA and CDR2 YSYEKL. The CDR3 sequence is 15 residues long. Sequenced sample: CD4+ T cells from blood, cultured in vitro. This rearrangement joins TRBV4-1 to TRBJ2-2; D call uncertain. The TCR was taken from a human donor who had recovered from COVID-19. This chain's CDR3 is CASSQPWAQTGELFF. The CDR3 DNA reads TGCGCCAGCAGCCAACCCTGGGCCCAAACCGGGGAGCTGTTTTTT.